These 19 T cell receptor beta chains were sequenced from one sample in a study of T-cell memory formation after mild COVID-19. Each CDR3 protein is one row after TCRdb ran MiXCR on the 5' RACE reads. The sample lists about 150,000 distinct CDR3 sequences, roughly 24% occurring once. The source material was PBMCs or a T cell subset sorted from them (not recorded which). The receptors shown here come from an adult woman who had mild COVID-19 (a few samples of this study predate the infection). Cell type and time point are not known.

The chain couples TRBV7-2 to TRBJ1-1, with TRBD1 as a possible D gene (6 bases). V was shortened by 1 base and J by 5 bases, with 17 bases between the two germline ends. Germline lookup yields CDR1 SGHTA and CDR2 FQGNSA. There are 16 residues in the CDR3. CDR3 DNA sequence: TGTGCCAGCAGCTTAGTGACAGTGGGGGCAGGAACTGAAGCTTTCTTT. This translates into CASSLVTVGAGTEAFF.

The CDR3 DNA is TGTGCCTGGAGTGGGGACAGGGCAGTAGATGGCTACACCTTC. Translation gives CAWSGDRAVDGYTF. The rearrangement uses TRBV30 and TRBJ1-2; TRBD1 aligns across 9 bases. This CDR3 comprises 14 residues. In germline, CDR1 is GTSNPN, CDR2 SVGIG (reference sequence). V dropped 1 base and J dropped 6; count of bases not matched to a gene: 6. Combining the CDR3 with reference TRBV30 and TRBJ1-2 gives the whole variable domain SQTIHQWPATLVQPVGSPLSLECTVEGTSNPNLYWYRQAAGRGLQLLFYSVGIGQISSEVPQNLSASRPQDRQFILSSKKLLLSDSGFYLCAWSGDRAVDGYTFGSGTRLTVV.

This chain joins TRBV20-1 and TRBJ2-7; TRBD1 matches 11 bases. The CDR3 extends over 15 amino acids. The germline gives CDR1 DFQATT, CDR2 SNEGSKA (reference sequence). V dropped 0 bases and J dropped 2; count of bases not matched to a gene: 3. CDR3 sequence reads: CSARDGTGGTYEQYF. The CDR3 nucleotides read TGCAGTGCTAGAGATGGGACAGGGGGGACCTACGAGCAGTACTTC.

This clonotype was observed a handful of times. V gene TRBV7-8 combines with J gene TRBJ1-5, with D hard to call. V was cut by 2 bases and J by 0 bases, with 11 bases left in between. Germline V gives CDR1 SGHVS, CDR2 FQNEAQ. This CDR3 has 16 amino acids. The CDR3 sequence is CASSLYPHLSNQPQHF. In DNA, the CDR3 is TGTGCCAGCAGCTTATATCCCCACCTTAGCAATCAGCCCCAGCATTTT.

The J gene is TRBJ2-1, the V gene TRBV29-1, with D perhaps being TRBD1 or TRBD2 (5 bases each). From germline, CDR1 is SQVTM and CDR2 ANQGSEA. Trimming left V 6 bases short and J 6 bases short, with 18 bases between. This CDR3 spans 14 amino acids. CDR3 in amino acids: CSVAGTTNGNEQFF. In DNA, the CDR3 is TGCAGCGTAGCCGGGACCACCAACGGCAATGAGCAGTTCTTC.

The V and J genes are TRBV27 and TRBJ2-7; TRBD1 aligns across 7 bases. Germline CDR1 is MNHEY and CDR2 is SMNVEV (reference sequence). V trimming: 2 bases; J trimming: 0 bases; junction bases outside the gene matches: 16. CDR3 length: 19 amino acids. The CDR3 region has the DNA TGTGCCAGCAGTTTAACCGTAAACCCGACAGGGCGATACTCCTACGAGCAGTACTTC. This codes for CASSLTVNPTGRYSYEQYF.

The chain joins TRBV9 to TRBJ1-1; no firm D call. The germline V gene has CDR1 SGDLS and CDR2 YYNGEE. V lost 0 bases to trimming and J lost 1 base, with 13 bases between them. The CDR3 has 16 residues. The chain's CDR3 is CASSVVLPGRNTEAFF. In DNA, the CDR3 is TGTGCCAGCAGCGTAGTTCTTCCAGGAAGGAACACTGAAGCTTTCTTT.

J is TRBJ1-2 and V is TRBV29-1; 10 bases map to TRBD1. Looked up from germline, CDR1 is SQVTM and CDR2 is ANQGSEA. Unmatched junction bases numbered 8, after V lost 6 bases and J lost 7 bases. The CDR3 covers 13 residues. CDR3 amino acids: CSVDRGLGAGYTF. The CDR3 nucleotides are TGCAGCGTAGACAGGGGGCTCGGGGCTGGCTACACCTTC.

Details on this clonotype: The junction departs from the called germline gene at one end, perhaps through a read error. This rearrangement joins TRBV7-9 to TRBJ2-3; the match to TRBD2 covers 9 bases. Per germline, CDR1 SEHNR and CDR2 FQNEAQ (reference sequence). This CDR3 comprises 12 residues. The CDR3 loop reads CAQLTSGTSWDF. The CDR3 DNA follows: TGTGCGCAGCTGACCTCCGGGACTAGCTGGGATTTT. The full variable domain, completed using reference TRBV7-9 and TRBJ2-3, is DTGVSQNPRHKITKRGQNVTFRCDPISEHNRLYWYRQTLGQGPEFLTYFQNEAQLEKSRLLSDRFSAERPKGSFSTLEIQRTEQGDSAMYLCAQLTSGTSWDFGPGTRLTVL.

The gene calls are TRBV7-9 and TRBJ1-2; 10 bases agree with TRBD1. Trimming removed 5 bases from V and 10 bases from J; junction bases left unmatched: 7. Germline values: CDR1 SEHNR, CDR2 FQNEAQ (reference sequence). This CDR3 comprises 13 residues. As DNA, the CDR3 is TGTGCCAGCAGCCGTCCGGGACAGGGGCCCTACACCTTC. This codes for CASSRPGQGPYTF.

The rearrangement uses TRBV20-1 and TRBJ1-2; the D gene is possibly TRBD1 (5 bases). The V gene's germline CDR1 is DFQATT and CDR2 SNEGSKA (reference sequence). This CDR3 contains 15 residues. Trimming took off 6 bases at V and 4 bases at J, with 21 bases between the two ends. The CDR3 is CSAPSSRLGPYGYTF. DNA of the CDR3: TGCAGTGCCCCAAGTTCGAGGTTGGGGCCCTATGGCTACACCTTC.

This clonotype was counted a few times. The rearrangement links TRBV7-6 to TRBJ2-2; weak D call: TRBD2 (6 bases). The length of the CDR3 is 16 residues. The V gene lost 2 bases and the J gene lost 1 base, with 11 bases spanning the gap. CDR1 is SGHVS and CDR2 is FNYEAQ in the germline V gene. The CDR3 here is CASSLFWGVNTGELFF. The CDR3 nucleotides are TGTGCCAGCAGCTTATTTTGGGGGGTGAACACCGGGGAGCTGTTTTTT. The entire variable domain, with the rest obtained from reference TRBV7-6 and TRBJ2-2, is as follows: GAGVSQSPRYKVTKRGQDVALRCDPISGHVSLYWYRQALGQGPEFLTYFNYEAQQDKSGLPNDRFSAERPEGSISTLTIQRTEQRDSAMYRCASSLFWGVNTGELFFGEGSRLTVL.

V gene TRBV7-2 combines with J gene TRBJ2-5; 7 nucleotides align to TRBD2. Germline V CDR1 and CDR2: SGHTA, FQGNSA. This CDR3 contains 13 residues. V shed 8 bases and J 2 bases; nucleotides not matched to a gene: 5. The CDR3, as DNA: TGTGCCAGCTGTAGGGAGGGTCAAGAGACCCAGTACTTC. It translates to CASCREGQETQYF.

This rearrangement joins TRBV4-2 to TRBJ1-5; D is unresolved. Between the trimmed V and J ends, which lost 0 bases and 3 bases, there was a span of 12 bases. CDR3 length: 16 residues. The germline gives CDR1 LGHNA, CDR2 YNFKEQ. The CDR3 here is CASSQEFGVLNQPQHF. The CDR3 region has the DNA TGTGCCAGCAGCCAAGAGTTCGGGGTGCTCAATCAGCCCCAGCATTTT.

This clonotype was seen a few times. CDR3 nucleotides: TGTGCCAGCAGTCCAGGGGGCGCATCTCACTATGGCTACACCTTC. Translation: CASSPGGASHYGYTF. V is TRBV12-3 or TRBV12-4 and J is TRBJ1-2; 8 bases match TRBD1. The V gene end was trimmed by 5 bases and the J gene end by 3 bases; junction bases not matched to a gene: 8. This CDR3 has 15 amino acids.

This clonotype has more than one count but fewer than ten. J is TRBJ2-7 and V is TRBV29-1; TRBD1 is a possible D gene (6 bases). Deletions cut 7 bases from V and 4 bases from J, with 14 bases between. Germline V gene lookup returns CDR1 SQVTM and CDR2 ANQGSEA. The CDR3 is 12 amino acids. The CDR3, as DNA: TGCAGCGCTGGGGGCGGAGAATACGAGCAGTACTTC. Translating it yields CSAGGGEYEQYF.

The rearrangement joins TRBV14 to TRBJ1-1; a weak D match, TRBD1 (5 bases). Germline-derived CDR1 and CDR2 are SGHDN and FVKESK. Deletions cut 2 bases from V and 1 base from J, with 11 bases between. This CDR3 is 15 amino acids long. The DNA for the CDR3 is TGTGCCAGCAGCCAACCGACAGAAAAGAACACTGAAGCTTTCTTT. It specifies CASSQPTEKNTEAFF.

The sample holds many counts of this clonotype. The CDR3, as DNA: TGTGCCAGCAGTTACGGCGAGCAGTACTTC. Its protein is CASSYGEQYF. The genes are TRBV6-6 and TRBJ2-7; D not resolved. The CDR3 has 10 residues. The germline CDR1 and CDR2 sequences are MNHNY and SVGAGI (reference sequence). V lost 2 bases, J lost 6 bases, and 2 bases lay in between.

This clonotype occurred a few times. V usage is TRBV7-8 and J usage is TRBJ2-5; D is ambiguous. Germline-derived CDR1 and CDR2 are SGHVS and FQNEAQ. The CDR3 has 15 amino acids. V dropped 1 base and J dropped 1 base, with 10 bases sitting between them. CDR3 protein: CASSLEWAAQETQYF. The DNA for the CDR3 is TGTGCCAGCAGCTTAGAGTGGGCAGCCCAAGAGACCCAGTACTTC.